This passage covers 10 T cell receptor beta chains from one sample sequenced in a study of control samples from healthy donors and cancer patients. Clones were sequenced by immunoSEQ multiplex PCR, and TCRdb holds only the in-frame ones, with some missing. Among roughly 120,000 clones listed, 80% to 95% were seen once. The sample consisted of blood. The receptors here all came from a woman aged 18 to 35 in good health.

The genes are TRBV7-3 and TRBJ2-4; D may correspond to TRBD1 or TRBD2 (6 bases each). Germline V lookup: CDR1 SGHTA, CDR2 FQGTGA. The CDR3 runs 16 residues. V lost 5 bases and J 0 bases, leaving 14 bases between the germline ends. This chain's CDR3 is CASSPRGGLAKNIQYF. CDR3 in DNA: TGTGCCAGCAGCCCCAGGGGAGGACTAGCCAAAAACATTCAGTACTTC.

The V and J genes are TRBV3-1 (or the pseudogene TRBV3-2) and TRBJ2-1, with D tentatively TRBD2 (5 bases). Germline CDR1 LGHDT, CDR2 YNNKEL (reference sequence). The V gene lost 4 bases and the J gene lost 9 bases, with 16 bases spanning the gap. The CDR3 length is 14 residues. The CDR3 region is CASSPGSGMGEQFF. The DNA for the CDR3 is TGTGCCAGCAGCCCGGGATCCGGGATGGGTGAGCAGTTCTTC.

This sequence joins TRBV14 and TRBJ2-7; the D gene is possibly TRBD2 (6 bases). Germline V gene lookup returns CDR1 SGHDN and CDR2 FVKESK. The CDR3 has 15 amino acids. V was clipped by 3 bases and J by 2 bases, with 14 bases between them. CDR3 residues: CASSQAGTLPYEQYF. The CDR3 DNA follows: TGTGCCAGCAGCCAGGCCGGGACTTTGCCCTACGAGCAGTACTTC.

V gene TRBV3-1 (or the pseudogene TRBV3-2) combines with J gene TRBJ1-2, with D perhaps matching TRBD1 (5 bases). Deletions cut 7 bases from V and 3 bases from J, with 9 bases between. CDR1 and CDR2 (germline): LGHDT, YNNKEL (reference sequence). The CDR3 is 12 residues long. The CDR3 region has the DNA TGTGCCAGCATCCAGGGACACTATGGCTACACCTTC. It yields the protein CASIQGHYGYTF.

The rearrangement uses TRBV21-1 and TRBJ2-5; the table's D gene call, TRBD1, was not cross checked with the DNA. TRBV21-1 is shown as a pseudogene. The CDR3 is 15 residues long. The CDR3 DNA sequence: TGTGCCAGCAGCAAATGGGCGGACAGGCAAGAGACCCAGTACTTC. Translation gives CASSKWADRQETQYF.

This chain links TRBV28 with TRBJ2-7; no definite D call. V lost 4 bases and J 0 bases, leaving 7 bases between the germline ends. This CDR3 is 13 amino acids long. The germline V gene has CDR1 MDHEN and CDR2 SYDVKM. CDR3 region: CASSYSVSYEQYF. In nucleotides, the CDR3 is TGTGCCAGCAGTTACAGCGTCTCCTACGAGCAGTACTTC.

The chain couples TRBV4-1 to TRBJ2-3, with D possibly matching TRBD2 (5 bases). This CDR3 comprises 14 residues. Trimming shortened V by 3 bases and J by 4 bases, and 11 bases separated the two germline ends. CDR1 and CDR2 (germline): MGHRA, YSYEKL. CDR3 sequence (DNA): TGCGCCAGCAGCCAGGGGAGCCCCCCAGATACGCAGTATTTT. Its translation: CASSQGSPPDTQYF.

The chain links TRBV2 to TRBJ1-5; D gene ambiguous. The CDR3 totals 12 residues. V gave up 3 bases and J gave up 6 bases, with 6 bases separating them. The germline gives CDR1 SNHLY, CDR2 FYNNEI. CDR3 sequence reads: CASSEQGQPQHF. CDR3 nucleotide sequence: TGTGCCAGCAGTGAGCAAGGTCAGCCCCAGCATTTT.

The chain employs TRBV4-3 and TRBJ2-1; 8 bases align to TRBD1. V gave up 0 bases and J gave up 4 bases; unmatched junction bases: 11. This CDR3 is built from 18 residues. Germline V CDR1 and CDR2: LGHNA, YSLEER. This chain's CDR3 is CASSQDGRAGGLYNEQFF. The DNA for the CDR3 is TGCGCCAGCAGCCAAGATGGCCGGGCAGGGGGCCTTTACAATGAGCAGTTCTTC.

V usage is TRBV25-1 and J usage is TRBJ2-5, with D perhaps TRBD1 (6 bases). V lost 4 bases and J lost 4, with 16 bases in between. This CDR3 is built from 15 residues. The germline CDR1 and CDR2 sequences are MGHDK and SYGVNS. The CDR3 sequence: CASSGSPARGETQYF. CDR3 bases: TGTGCCAGCAGTGGGAGCCCGGCCAGGGGAGAGACCCAGTACTTC.